Each of the 5 T cell receptor beta chains below was sequenced from the same sample in a study of OX40 agonist ivuxolimab in advanced cancers. Repertoires were generated with immunoSEQ multiplex PCR, while TCRdb's copy carries only in-frame clones and drops some. The table has approximately 82,000 clones, approximately 93% seen once. Sequencing was performed on CD4+ or CD8+ T cells sorted from blood, taken in a trial of the OX40 agonist ivuxolimab. These receptors were obtained from an adult with an advanced solid tumor such as melanoma, head and neck, liver or kidney cancer.

The genes are TRBV18 and TRBJ1-1; 9 positions match TRBD1. The CDR3 totals 14 residues. V dropped 2 bases and J dropped 3; count of bases not matched to a gene: 1. Germline V gene sequence: CDR1 KGHSH, CDR2 LQKENI. CDR3 sequence (DNA): TGTGCCAGCTCACCAGGGACAGGGCACACTGAAGCTTTCTTT. Translated: CASSPGTGHTEAFF.

This chain uses TRBV27 with TRBJ2-2; TRBD1 is a possible D gene (6 bases). Germline V CDR1 and CDR2: MNHEY, SMNVEV (reference sequence). The CDR3 spans 13 residues. Trimming removed 4 bases at V and 9 bases at J, with 12 bases between. CDR3 DNA sequence: TGTGCCAGCAGTTGGTTTGGGGGCTGGGAGCTGTTTTTT. Translation gives CASSWFGGWELFF.

This clone was counted once. The chain recombines TRBV19 with TRBJ2-7; 9 bases agree with TRBD1. The V segment lost 5 bases and the J segment 6 bases; nucleotides outside the gene matches: 8. Looked up from germline, CDR1 is LNHDA and CDR2 is SQIVND (reference sequence). This CDR3 has 14 residues. CDR3 nucleotides: TGTGCCAGTAGTGGCCCGGACAGGGGTGGCGAGCAGTACTTC. Translated: CASSGPDRGGEQYF.

The rearrangement joins TRBV28 to TRBJ2-3; no firm D call. Germline V gene data show CDR1 as MDHEN and CDR2 as SYDVKM. This CDR3 contains 13 residues. V dropped 3 bases and J dropped 2 bases, with 6 bases sitting between them. DNA of the CDR3: TGTGCCAGCAGTTTTAAGGTCACAGATACGCAGTATTTT. This gives the protein CASSFKVTDTQYF.

Here the CDR3 reads CASSLVTAGELFF. Written as DNA, the CDR3 is TGTGCCAGTAGTCTGGTTACGGCCGGGGAGCTGTTTTTT. V is TRBV19 and J is TRBJ2-2; D uncertain. From germline, CDR1 is LNHDA and CDR2 SQIVND (reference sequence). The CDR3 sequence is 13 residues long. V lost 5 bases and J 6 bases, leaving 10 bases between the germline ends.